This TCR beta chain was recovered during a study of identical twins. The J segment lost 3 bases and the V segment lost 1 base, leaving 8 bases of the junction unmatched. CDR3 length: 17 residues. Germline CDR1 SGHAT, CDR2 FQNNGV. The authors used template switching to add a universal primer site and gave cDNA unique molecular identifiers. MiXCR, run by TCRdb on the 5' RACE reads, gives a single entry per CDR3 protein. In the table there are fewer than 650,000 distinct CDR3 sequences, 7% to 7.5% of which are singletons. This clonotype was seen many times. What it binds is not known. Study results and caveats: Twins shared out-of-frame alpha sequences with excess low generation probability. Reduced insertions were recorded for abundant cord blood beta clonotypes, with no such pattern in memory repertoires.

The sample was also reused in another study, on yellow fever vaccine responses in identical twins.

The sample consisted of PBMCs. The TCR originated in a woman between 18 and 30 years old in good health. The chain employs TRBV11-2 and TRBJ2-3; 9 nucleotides align to TRBD2. The CDR3 here is CASSLVAGGPITDTQYF. The CDR3 nucleotides read TGTGCCAGCAGCTTAGTGGCGGGAGGGCCAATTACAGATACGCAGTATTTT.